The 20 T cell receptor beta chains below all came from one sample that was sequenced in a study of blood T cell repertoires in COVID-19. TCRdb's copy holds only in-frame clones and misses some; the assay was immunoSEQ multiplex PCR. The table shows tens of thousands of clones, with over 80% occurring only once. Sequenced material: peripheral blood. These receptors were collected from a woman aged 55 to 70 with acute or convalescent COVID-19.

The chain recombines TRBV5-1 with TRBJ2-1; 12 nucleotides align to TRBD2. The V segment lost 4 bases and the J segment 8 bases; nucleotides outside the gene matches: 7. Germline V gene lookup returns CDR1 SGHRS and CDR2 YFSETQ. CDR3 length: 15 residues. The DNA for the CDR3 is TGCGCCAGCAGCCCTGGACTAGCGGGGACAGATGAGCAGTTCTTC. The encoded protein is CASSPGLAGTDEQFF. The full variable domain, completed using reference TRBV5-1 and TRBJ2-1, is KAGVTQTPRYLIKTRGQQVTLSCSPISGHRSVSWYQQTPGQGLQFLFEYFSETQRNKGNFPGRFSGRQFSNSRSEMNVSTLELGDSALYLCASSPGLAGTDEQFFGPGTRLTVL.

The chain links TRBV6-5 to TRBJ1-2; TRBD1 agrees at 7 bases. Germline-derived CDR1 and CDR2 are MNHEY and SVGAGI. The CDR3 covers 12 residues. Losses at the gene ends were 9 bases for V and 7 bases for J; bases not matched to a gene: 8. The CDR3 region has the DNA TGTGCCAGTCACACAGGGGTTCGTGGCTACACCTTC. This translates into CASHTGVRGYTF.

V gene TRBV9 combines with J gene TRBJ1-2; TRBD1 matches at 7 bases. CDR1 and CDR2 (germline): SGDLS, YYNGEE. This CDR3 has 13 residues. Trimming removed 3 bases from V and 3 bases from J; junction bases left unmatched: 2. For the CDR3, the DNA is TGTGCCAGCAGCGCCACAGGGGACTATGGCTACACCTTC. Encoded protein: CASSATGDYGYTF.

The gene calls are TRBV7-2 and TRBJ2-2; D uncertain. In germline, CDR1 is SGHTA, CDR2 FQGNSA. This CDR3 spans 15 amino acids. Trimming took 5 bases from V and 1 from J, leaving 11 bases between them. The CDR3 is CASSVDGVNTGELFF. As DNA, the CDR3 is TGTGCCAGCAGCGTCGACGGAGTGAACACCGGGGAGCTGTTTTTT.

The chain recombines TRBV7-2 with TRBJ2-2; 12 nucleotides line up with TRBD1. CDR3 length: 16 amino acids. V shed 5 bases, J shed 5 bases, and the junction held 6 bases outside the gene matches. Looked up from germline, CDR1 is SGHTA and CDR2 is FQGNSA. The CDR3 nucleotides read TGTGCCAGCAGCCGGGGACAGGGGGCGAGGACCGGGGAGCTGTTTTTT. This gives the protein CASSRGQGARTGELFF.

J is TRBJ1-1 and V is TRBV6-2 or TRBV6-3; D unresolved. There are 14 residues in the CDR3. CDR1 is MNHEY, CDR2 SVGEGT, per germline. V lost 0 bases and J 1 base, leaving 6 bases between the germline ends. The CDR3 region is CASSYSHRNTEAFF. CDR3 nucleotide sequence: TGTGCCAGCAGTTACTCGCACAGGAACACTGAAGCTTTCTTT.

Only a few counts were recorded for this clone. This sequence joins TRBV7-2 and TRBJ1-1; D perhaps matches TRBD1 (5 bases). The CDR3 has 13 residues. Looked up from germline, CDR1 is SGHTA and CDR2 is FQGNSA. V lost 3 bases, J lost 4 bases, and 9 bases lay in between. The CDR3 nucleotides are TGTGCCAGCAGCTTGGGGGGGGGCACTGAAGCTTTCTTT. It specifies CASSLGGGTEAFF.

In nucleotides, the CDR3 is TGTGCCATCAGTGAGTCGGGGCGGAGTTTGAGAGGCTACACCTTC. Amino acids: CAISESGRSLRGYTF. V usage is TRBV10-3 and J usage is TRBJ1-2, with D possibly matching TRBD1 (5 bases). Germline loops: CDR1 ENHRY, CDR2 SYGVKD. V lost 0 bases to trimming and J lost 8 bases, with 16 bases between them. The CDR3 spans 15 residues.

The V and J genes are TRBV2 and TRBJ2-4, with D maybe TRBD1 (6 bases). Trimming left V 4 bases short and J 3 bases short, with 13 bases between. The CDR3 spans 15 residues. CDR1 and CDR2 from the germline V gene are SNHLY and FYNNEI. CDR3 protein: CASSGGQPVKNIQYF. The DNA of the CDR3 is TGTGCCAGCAGTGGTGGACAGCCAGTCAAAAACATTCAGTACTTC. The variable domain in full, completed from reference TRBV2 and TRBJ2-4, reads EPEVTQTPSHQVTQMGQEVILRCVPISNHLYFYWYRQILGQKVEFLVSFYNNEISEKSEIFDDQFSVERPDGSNFTLKIRSTKLEDSAMYFCASSGGQPVKNIQYFGAGTRLSVL.

This clone appeared many times. The genes are TRBV24-1 and TRBJ1-2; 9 nucleotides match TRBD1. The V and J ends lost 3 bases and 8 bases, in that order; junction bases with no gene match: 6. There are 14 residues in the CDR3. Germline V gene lookup returns CDR1 KGHDR and CDR2 SFDVKD. The chain's CDR3 is CATSDTTGGQGYTF. CDR3 DNA sequence: TGTGCCACCAGTGATACCACAGGGGGCCAAGGCTACACCTTC.

J is TRBJ2-3 and V is TRBV25-1, with D possibly matching TRBD2 (6 bases). The length of the CDR3 is 15 residues. The V and J ends lost 0 bases and 6 bases respectively, with 13 bases between them. CDR1 and CDR2 (germline): MGHDK, SYGVNS. CDR3 loop: CASSEYDPRGDTQYF. The CDR3 DNA reads as TGTGCCAGCAGTGAATATGACCCACGGGGGGATACGCAGTATTTT.

This rearrangement joins TRBV11-2 to TRBJ2-2, with D perhaps TRBD1 (7 bases). Germline assignment: CDR1 SGHAT and CDR2 FQNNGV. The CDR3 is 15 amino acids. V was pared by 0 bases and J by 6 bases, with 11 bases between. CDR3 bases: TGTGCCAGCAGCTTAGAGACAGGGAGGTCCGGGGAGCTGTTTTTT. Its translation: CASSLETGRSGELFF.

The rearrangement links TRBV24-1 to TRBJ2-3; TRBD2 might be the D (6 bases). The CDR3 consists of 14 residues. The V gene's germline CDR1 is KGHDR and CDR2 SFDVKD. The V end was cut by 6 bases, the J end by 0 bases, with 9 bases between. Written as DNA, the CDR3 is TGTGCCACCAGTCGGGGACTGAGCACAGATACGCAGTATTTT. Translating it yields CATSRGLSTDTQYF.

The chain couples TRBV9 to TRBJ1-1; no definite D call. The V end lost 4 bases, the J end lost 5 bases, and 15 bases lay between the germline ends. The germline V gene encodes CDR1 SGDLS and CDR2 YYNGEE. This CDR3 contains 14 residues. In nucleotides, the CDR3 is TGTGCCAGCAGCCTCGAGGTGGGCGGGACTGAAGCTTTCTTT. It specifies CASSLEVGGTEAFF.

The gene calls are TRBV5-1 and TRBJ2-7; maybe TRBD1 (5 bases). V was shortened by 0 bases and J by 2 bases, with 12 bases between the two germline ends. Per germline, CDR1 SGHRS and CDR2 YFSETQ. There are 15 residues in the CDR3. Here the CDR3 DNA reads TGCGCCAGCAGCTTGGGGGGCTTATCCCCCTACGAGCAGTACTTC. Translating it yields CASSLGGLSPYEQYF.

The chain combines TRBV11-2 with TRBJ2-5, with D hard to call. V gave up 3 bases and J gave up 5 bases, with 13 bases separating them. Germline V gene sequence: CDR1 SGHAT, CDR2 FQNNGV. The CDR3 contains 14 residues. CDR3 residues: CASSLSPGYETQYF. CDR3 nucleotide sequence: TGTGCCAGCAGCTTGTCCCCGGGTTATGAGACCCAGTACTTC.

The sample holds many counts of this clone. J is TRBJ1-2 and V is TRBV2; no clear D gene. The CDR3 length is 11 residues. The V gene's germline CDR1 is SNHLY and CDR2 FYNNEI. Trimming cost V 5 bases and J 8 bases, with 9 bases left between them. CDR3 loop: CASSRPGGYTF. The CDR3 DNA reads TGTGCCAGCAGTAGGCCGGGAGGCTACACCTTC.

This sequence joins TRBV4-1 and TRBJ1-5, with D possibly being TRBD1 (6 bases). This CDR3 comprises 13 residues. With 4 bases removed from V and 9 bases from J, the gap between germline ends came to 13 bases. Germline V gives CDR1 MGHRA, CDR2 YSYEKL. The CDR3 region is CASSRTAIGPQHF. CDR3 DNA sequence: TGCGCCAGCAGCCGGACAGCCATTGGGCCCCAGCATTTT.

The rearrangement uses TRBV5-6 and TRBJ1-1, with D perhaps TRBD1 (6 bases). Between the trimmed V and J ends, which lost 3 bases and 11 bases, there was a span of 17 bases. Germline-derived CDR1 and CDR2 are SGHDT and YYEEEE. The CDR3 runs to 13 residues. CDR3 nucleotide sequence: TGTGCCAGCAGCTGGACAGCTAATTCCAATGCTTTCTTT. Encoded protein: CASSWTANSNAFF. The variable domain in full, completed from reference TRBV5-6 and TRBJ1-1, reads DAGVTQSPTHLIKTRGQQVTLRCSPKSGHDTVSWYQQALGQGPQFIFQYYEEEERQRGNFPDRFSGHQFPNYSSELNVNALLLGDSALYLCASSWTANSNAFFGQGTRLTVV.

The chain joins TRBV5-1 to TRBJ1-1; 10 positions agree with TRBD1. The V gene's germline CDR1 is SGHRS and CDR2 YFSETQ. J lost 5 bases, V lost 4 bases, and 11 bases had no gene match. The CDR3 spans 16 residues. The CDR3 region is CASSSSGTGVWTEAFF. In nucleotides, the CDR3 is TGCGCCAGCAGCAGTTCCGGGACAGGGGTTTGGACTGAAGCTTTCTTT.